Listed here are 5 T cell receptor beta chains from one sample, sequenced in a study of T cell changes during pregnancy in multiple sclerosis. The method was immunoSEQ multiplex PCR; TCRdb's version includes in-frame clones alone and lacks a portion of them. In the table there are about 79,000 clones, just over 90% of which are singletons. The source material was peripheral blood, sampled in the second trimester of pregnancy. These receptors came from a female donor in good health, enrolled as a control in a pregnancy study.

The chain combines TRBV9 with TRBJ2-1, with a tentative D call TRBD2 (6 bases). The germline V gene encodes CDR1 SGDLS and CDR2 YYNGEE. V was shortened by 4 bases and J by 5 bases, with 19 bases between the two germline ends. The CDR3 is 16 amino acids. The CDR3 nucleotides read TGTGCCAGCAGCCAAGGCGGCGGGGCGACCAACAATGAGCAGTTCTTC. It codes for CASSQGGGATNNEQFF.

The gene calls are TRBV7-2 and TRBJ2-5, with D possibly TRBD2 on 6 matching bases. This CDR3 is 14 amino acids long. V gave up 2 bases and J gave up 1 base, with 8 bases separating them. Germline V lookup: CDR1 SGHTA, CDR2 FQGNSA. CDR3 protein: CASSLRGLQETQYF. The CDR3 nucleotides read TGTGCCAGCAGCTTAAGGGGACTCCAAGAGACCCAGTACTTC.

J is TRBJ1-2 and V is TRBV19, with 11 bases identical to TRBD1. Trimming cost V 8 bases and J 0 bases; bases outside gene matches: 2. The CDR3 totals 14 residues. In germline, CDR1 is LNHDA, CDR2 SQIVND (reference sequence). CDR3 region: CASAGQGANYGYTF. CDR3 nucleotides: TGTGCCAGTGCGGGACAGGGGGCTAACTATGGCTACACCTTC.

The CDR3 reads CASSFGGSAGLNYGYTF. DNA for the CDR3: TGCGCCAGCAGCTTTGGAGGTTCCGCAGGACTCAACTATGGCTACACCTTC. The chain has TRBV5-1 and TRBJ1-2; unclear D gene. V lost 2 bases to trimming and J lost 2 bases, with 19 bases between them. The CDR3 length is 17 residues. Germline V gene lookup returns CDR1 SGHRS and CDR2 YFSETQ.

The V gene is TRBV2, the J gene TRBJ1-1; D possibly corresponds to TRBD1 (6 bases). Germline V lookup: CDR1 SNHLY, CDR2 FYNNEI. The V gene lost 6 bases and the J gene lost 10 bases, with 15 bases spanning the gap. The CDR3 consists of 12 residues. CDR3 bases: TGTGCCAGCAGACTACAGGGCCTTTTAGCTTTCTTT. Translated, it gives CASRLQGLLAFF.